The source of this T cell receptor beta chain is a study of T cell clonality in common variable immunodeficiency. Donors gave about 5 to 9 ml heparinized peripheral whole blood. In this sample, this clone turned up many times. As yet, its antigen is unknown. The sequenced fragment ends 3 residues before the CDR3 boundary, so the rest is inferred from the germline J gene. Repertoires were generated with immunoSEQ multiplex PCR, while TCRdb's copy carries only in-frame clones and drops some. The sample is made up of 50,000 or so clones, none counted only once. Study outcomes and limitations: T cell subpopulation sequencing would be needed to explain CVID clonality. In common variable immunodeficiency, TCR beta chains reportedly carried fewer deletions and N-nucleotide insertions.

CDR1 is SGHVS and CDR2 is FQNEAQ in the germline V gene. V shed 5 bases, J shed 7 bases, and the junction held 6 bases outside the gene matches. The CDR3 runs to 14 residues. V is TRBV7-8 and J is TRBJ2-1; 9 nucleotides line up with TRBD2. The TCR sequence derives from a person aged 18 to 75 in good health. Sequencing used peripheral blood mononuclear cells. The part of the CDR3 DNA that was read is TGTGCCAGCAGCGCAGCGGGGGGTTTGAATGAG. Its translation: CASSAAGGLNE. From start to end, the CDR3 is CASSAAGGLNEQFF.